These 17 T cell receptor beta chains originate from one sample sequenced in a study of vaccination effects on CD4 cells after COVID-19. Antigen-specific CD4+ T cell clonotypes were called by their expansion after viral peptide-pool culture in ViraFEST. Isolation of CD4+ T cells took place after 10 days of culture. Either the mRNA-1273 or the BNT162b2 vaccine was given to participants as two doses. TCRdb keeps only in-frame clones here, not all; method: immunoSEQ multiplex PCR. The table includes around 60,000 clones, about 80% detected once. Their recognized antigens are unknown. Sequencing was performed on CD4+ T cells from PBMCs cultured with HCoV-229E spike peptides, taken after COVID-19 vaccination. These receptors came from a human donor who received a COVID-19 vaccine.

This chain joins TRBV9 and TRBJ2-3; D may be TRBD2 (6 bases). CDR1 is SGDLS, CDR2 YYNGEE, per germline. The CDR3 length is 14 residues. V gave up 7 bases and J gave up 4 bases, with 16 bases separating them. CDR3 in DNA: TGTGCCAGCGGAGATGCCGGGAGCGCAGATACGCAGTATTTT. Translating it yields CASGDAGSADTQYF.

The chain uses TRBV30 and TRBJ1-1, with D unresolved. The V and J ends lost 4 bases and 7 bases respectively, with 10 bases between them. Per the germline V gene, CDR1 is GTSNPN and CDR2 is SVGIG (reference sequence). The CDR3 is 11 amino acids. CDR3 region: CAWTREVEAFF. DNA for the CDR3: TGTGCCTGGACTCGGGAGGTTGAAGCTTTCTTT.

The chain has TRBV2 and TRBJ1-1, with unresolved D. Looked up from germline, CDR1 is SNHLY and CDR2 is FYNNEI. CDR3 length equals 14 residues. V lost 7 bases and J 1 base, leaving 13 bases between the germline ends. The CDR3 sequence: CASIMILENTEAFF. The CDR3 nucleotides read TGTGCCAGCATTATGATTTTGGAGAACACTGAAGCTTTCTTT. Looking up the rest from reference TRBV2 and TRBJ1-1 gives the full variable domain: EPEVTQTPSHQVTQMGQEVILRCVPISNHLYFYWYRQILGQKVEFLVSFYNNEISEKSEIFDDQFSVERPDGSNFTLKIRSTKLEDSAMYFCASIMILENTEAFFGQGTRLTVV.

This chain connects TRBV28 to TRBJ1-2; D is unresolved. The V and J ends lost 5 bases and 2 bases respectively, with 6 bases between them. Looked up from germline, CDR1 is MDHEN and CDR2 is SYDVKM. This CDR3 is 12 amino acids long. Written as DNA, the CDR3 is TGTGCCAGCAGTACCCTCAACTATGGCTACACCTTC. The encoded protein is CASSTLNYGYTF.

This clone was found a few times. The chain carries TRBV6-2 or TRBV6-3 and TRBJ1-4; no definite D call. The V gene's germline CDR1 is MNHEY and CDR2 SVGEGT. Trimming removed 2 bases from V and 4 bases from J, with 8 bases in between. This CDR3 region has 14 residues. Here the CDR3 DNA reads TGTGCCAGCAGTTACGATCAGATTAATGAAAAACTGTTTTTT. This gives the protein CASSYDQINEKLFF.

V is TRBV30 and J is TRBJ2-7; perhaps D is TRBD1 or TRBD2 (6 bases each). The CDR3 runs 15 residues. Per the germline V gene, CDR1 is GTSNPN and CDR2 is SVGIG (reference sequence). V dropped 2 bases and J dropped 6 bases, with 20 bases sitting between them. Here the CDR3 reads CAWSPQGGRLGEQYV. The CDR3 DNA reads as TGTGCCTGGAGTCCCCAAGGGGGGCGCTTGGGCGAGCAGTACGTC.

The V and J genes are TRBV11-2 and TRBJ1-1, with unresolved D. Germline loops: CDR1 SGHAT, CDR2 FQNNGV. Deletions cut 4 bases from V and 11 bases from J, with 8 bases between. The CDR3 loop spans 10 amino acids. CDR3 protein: CASSSQRAFF. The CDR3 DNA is TGTGCCAGCAGCTCCCAACGCGCTTTCTTT.

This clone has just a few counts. CDR3 region: CASSLGGTNTGELFF. CDR3 sequence (DNA): TGTGCCAGCAGCTTAGGGGGGACCAACACCGGGGAGCTGTTTTTT. V gene TRBV7-3 combines with J gene TRBJ2-2, with D maybe TRBD2 (6 bases). The V end was cut by 2 bases, the J end by 2 bases, with 9 bases between. From germline, CDR1 is SGHTA and CDR2 FQGTGA. CDR3 length: 15 residues.

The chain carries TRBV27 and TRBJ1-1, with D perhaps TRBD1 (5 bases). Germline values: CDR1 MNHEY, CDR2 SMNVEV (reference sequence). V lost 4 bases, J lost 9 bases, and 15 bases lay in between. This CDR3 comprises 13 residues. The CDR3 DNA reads TGTGCCAGCAGTTCGAATGGGGGGTTACAAGCTTTCTTT. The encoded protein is CASSSNGGLQAFF.

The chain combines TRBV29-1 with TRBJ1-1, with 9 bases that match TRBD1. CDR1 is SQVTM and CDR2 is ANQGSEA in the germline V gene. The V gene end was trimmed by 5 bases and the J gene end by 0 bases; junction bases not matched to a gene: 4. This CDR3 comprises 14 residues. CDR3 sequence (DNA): TGCAGCGTTAAGGGACAGGGCTTGAACACTGAAGCTTTCTTT. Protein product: CSVKGQGLNTEAFF. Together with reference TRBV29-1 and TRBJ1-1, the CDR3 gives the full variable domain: SAVISQKPSRDICQRGTSLTIQCQVDSQVTMMFWYRQQPGQSLTLIATANQGSEATYESGFVIDKFPISRPNLTFSTLTVSNMSPEDSSIYLCSVKGQGLNTEAFFGQGTRLTVV.

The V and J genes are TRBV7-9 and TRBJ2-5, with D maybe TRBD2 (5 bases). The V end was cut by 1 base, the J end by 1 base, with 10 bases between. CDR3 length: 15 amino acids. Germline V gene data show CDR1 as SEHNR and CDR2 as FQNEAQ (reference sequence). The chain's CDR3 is CASSLGLTFQETQYF. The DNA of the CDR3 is TGTGCCAGCAGCTTAGGACTAACTTTCCAAGAGACCCAGTACTTC. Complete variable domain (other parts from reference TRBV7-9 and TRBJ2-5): DTGVSQNPRHKITKRGQNVTFRCDPISEHNRLYWYRQTLGQGPEFLTYFQNEAQLEKSRLLSDRFSAERPKGSFSTLEIQRTEQGDSAMYLCASSLGLTFQETQYFGPGTRLLVL.

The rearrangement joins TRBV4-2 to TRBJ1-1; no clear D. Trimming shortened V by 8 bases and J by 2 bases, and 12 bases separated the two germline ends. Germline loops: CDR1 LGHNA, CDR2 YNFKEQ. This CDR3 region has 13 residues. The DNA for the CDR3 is TGTGCCAGCGGGCCAGAACTTAACACTGAAGCTTTCTTT. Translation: CASGPELNTEAFF.

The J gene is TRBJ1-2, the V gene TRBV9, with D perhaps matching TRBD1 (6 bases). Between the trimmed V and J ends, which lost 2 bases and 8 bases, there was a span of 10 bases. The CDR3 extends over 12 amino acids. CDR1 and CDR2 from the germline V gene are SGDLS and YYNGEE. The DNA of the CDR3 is TGTGCCAGCAGCGTCGCCGGGGGCGGCTACACCTTC. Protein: CASSVAGGGYTF. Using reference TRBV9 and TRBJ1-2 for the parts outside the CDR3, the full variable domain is DSGVTQTPKHLITATGQRVTLRCSPRSGDLSVYWYQQSLDQGLQFLIQYYNGEERAKGNILERFSAQQFPDLHSELNLSSLELGDSALYFCASSVAGGGYTFGSGTRLTVV.

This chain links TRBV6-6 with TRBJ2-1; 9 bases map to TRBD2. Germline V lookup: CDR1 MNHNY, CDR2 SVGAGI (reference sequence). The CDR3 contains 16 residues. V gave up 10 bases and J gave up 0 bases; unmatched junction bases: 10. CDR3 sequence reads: CATWAGGGASYNEQFF. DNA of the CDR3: TGTGCCACCTGGGCCGGCGGGGGGGCCTCCTACAATGAGCAGTTCTTC.

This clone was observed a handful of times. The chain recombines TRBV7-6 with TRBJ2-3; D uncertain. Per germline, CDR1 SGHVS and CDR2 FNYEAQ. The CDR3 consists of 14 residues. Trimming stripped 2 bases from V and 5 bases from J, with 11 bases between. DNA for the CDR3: TGTGCCAGCAGCTTATATGGTACGGGAGATACGCAGTATTTT. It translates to CASSLYGTGDTQYF.

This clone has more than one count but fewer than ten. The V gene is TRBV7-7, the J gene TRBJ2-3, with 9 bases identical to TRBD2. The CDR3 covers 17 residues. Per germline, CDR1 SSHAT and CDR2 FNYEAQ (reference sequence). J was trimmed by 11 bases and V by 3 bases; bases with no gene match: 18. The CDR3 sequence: CASSLPGLANYRYVQYF. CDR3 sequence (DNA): TGTGCCAGCAGCTTGCCGGGACTAGCTAACTACAGATATGTGCAGTATTTT. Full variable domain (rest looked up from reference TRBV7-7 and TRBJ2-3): GAGVSQSPRYKVTKRGQDVTLRCDPISSHATLYWYQQALGQGPEFLTYFNYEAQPDKSGLPSDRFSAERPEGSISTLTIQRTEQRDSAMYRCASSLPGLANYRYVQYFGPGTRLTVL.

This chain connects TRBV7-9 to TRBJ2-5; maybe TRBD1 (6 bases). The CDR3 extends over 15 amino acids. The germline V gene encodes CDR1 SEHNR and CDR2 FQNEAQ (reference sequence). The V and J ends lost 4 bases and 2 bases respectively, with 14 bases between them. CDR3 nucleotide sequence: TGTGCCAGCAGCTCGTACAGGGTTGAACAAGAGACCCAGTACTTC. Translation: CASSSYRVEQETQYF.